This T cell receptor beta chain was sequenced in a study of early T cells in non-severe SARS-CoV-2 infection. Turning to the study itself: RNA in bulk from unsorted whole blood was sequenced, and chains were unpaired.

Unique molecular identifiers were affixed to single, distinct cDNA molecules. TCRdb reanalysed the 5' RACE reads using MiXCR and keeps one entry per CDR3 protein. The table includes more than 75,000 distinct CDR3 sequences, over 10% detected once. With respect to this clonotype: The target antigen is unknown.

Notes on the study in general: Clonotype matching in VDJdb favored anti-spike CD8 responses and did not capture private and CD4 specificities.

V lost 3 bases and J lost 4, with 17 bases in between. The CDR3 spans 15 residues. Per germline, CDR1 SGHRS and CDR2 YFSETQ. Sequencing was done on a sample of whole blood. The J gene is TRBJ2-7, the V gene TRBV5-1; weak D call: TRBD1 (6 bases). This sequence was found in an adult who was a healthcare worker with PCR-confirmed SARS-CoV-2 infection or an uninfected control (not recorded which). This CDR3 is CASSSTTGQTYEQYF. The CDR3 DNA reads TGCGCCAGCAGCTCCACCACAGGGCAGACGTACGAGCAGTACTTC.